One TCR beta chain is described in this entry. This record belongs to a study of cytomegalovirus exposure and HLA in healthy donors. PCR used 60 Vbeta primers and 13 Jbeta primers. The protocol was immunoSEQ multiplex PCR, while the TCRdb copy is restricted to in-frame clones and leaves out a portion. The repertoire has 140,000 to 150,000 clones, roughly 71% of them found once; the top ten carry around 7%. Germline V CDR1 and CDR2: SGHVS, FQNEAQ. Trimming stripped 3 bases from V and 3 bases from J, with 13 bases between. The CDR3 runs to 15 residues. J is TRBJ2-3 and V is TRBV7-8; the D gene is possibly TRBD1 (6 bases). The sample was PBMCs. The TCR sequence derives from a man in his thirties or forties in good health and CMV-seronegative. The CDR3 region has the DNA TGTGCCAGCAGCTTCAGGGGTGATGAGACAGATACGCAGTATTTT. It codes for CASSFRGDETDTQYF.